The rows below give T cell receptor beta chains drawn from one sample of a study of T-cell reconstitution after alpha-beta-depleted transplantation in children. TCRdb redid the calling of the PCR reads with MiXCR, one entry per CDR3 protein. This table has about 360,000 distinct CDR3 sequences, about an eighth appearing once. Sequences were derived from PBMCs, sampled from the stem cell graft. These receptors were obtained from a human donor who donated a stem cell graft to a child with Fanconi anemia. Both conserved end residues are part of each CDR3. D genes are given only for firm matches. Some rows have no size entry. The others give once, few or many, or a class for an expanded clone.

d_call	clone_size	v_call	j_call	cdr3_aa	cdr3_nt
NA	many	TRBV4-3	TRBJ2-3	CASSQRQFTDTQYF	TGCGCCAGCAGCCAGAGGCAGTTCACAGATACGCAGTATTTT
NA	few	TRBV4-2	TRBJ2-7	CASSQDPSVGEQYF	TGTGCCAGCAGCCAAGATCCTAGCGTCGGCGAGCAGTACTTC
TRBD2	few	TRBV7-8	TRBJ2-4	CASSLERGKNIQYF	TGTGCCAGCAGCTTAGAGCGGGGGAAAAACATTCAGTACTTC
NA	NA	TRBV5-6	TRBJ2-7	CASSWGGQYYEQYF	TGTGCCAGCAGCTGGGGGGGACAGTACTACGAGCAGTACTTC
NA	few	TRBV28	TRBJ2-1	CASWDSSSYNEQFF	TGTGCCAGCTGGGACTCGAGCTCCTACAATGAGCAGTTCTTC
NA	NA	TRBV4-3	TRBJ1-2	CASSQENGANYGYTF	TGCGCCAGCAGCCAAGAAAACGGAGCTAACTATGGCTACACCTTC
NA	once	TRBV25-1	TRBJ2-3	CASSPGRVRGTDTQYF	TGTGCCAGCTCCCCAGGCAGGGTACGGGGCACAGATACGCAGTATTTT
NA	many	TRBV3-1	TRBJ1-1	CASSQAKSEAFF	TGTGCCAGCAGCCAAGCTAAGTCAGAAGCTTTCTTT
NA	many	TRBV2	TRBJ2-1	CASSDQGYEQFF	TGTGCCAGCAGTGATCAGGGATATGAGCAGTTCTTC
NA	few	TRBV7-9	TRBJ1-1	CASRRSNTEAFF	TGTGCCAGCAGGCGATCCAACACTGAAGCTTTCTTT
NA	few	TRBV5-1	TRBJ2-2	CASSLVQGSNTGELFF	TGCGCCAGCAGCTTGGTACAGGGCTCGAACACCGGGGAGCTGTTTTTT
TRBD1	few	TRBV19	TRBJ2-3	CASRDRDSFPDTQYF	TGTGCCAGTAGGGACCGGGACAGCTTTCCAGATACGCAGTATTTT
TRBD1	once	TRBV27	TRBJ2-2	CASSFGTGFSGELFF	TGTGCCAGCAGTTTTGGGACAGGGTTTTCCGGGGAGCTGTTTTTT
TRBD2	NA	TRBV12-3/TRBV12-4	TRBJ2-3	CASSIGVSGASTDTQYF	TGTGCCAGCAGTATAGGGGTTAGCGGGGCCAGCACAGATACGCAGTATTTT
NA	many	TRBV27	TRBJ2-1	CASSFRGYEQFF	TGTGCCAGCAGTTTTCGTGGTTATGAGCAGTTCTTC
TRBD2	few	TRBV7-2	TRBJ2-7	CASSIKGTSGGASYEQYF	TGTGCCAGCAGCATAAAAGGGACTAGCGGGGGGGCTTCCTACGAGCAGTACTTC
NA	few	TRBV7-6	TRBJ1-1	CASSLGFRSGTEAFF	TGTGCCAGCAGCTTAGGGTTTAGGTCGGGCACTGAAGCTTTCTTT
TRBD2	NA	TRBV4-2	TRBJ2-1	CASSQEGGRGYYEQFF	TGTGCCAGCAGCCAAGAAGGAGGGCGGGGGTACTATGAGCAGTTCTTC
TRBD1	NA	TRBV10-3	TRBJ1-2	CAISESVTGGGYTF	TGTGCCATCAGTGAGTCGGTGACAGGGGGTGGCTACACCTTC
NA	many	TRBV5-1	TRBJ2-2	CASSLDGGNTGELFF	TGCGCCAGCAGCTTGGACGGGGGTAACACCGGGGAGCTGTTTTTT
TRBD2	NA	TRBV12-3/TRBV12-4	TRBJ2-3	CASSPGGSGGASDTQYF	TGTGCCAGCAGCCCTGGAGGTAGCGGGGGGGCTTCAGATACGCAGTATTTT
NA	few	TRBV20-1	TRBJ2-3	CSARDTRLGRGPNTDTQYF	TGCAGTGCTAGAGATACCCGCTTGGGGCGGGGGCCCAACACAGATACGCAGTATTTT
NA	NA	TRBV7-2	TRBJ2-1	CASSLVSGVSYNEQFF	TGTGCCAGCAGCTTAGTGTCGGGGGTGAGCTACAATGAGCAGTTCTTC
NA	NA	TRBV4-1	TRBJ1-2	CASSQVAGNYGYTF	TGCGCCAGCAGCCAAGTGGCCGGGAACTATGGCTACACCTTC
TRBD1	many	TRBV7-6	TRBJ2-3	CASSLVHSGTGRTDTQYF	TGTGCCAGCAGCTTAGTGCACTCTGGGACAGGACGCACAGATACGCAGTATTTT
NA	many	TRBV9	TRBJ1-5	CASSVGHEVSNQPQHF	TGTGCCAGCAGCGTAGGACATGAAGTTAGCAATCAGCCCCAGCATTTT
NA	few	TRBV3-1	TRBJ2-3	CASSPRPPAAAGIGTDTQYF	TGTGCCAGCAGCCCGCGACCGCCAGCGGCAGCAGGGATTGGCACAGATACGCAGTATTTT